The 20 T cell receptor beta chains given below trace back to one sample, sequenced in a study of T cell clonality in common variable immunodeficiency. The study, taken as a whole, reports: Common variable immunodeficiency TCR beta sequences reportedly had fewer deletions and N-nucleotide insertions.

The antigens of these receptors remain unknown. Sequenced by immunoSEQ multiplex PCR; TCRdb stores in-frame clones only, minus some. There are 25,000 to 30,000 clones in the sample, none observed a single time. What was sequenced was peripheral blood mononuclear cells. The receptor source for this set is a human donor with common variable immunodeficiency.

In the case of this clone: The read comes to an end 3 residues before the CDR3 does, leaving the germline J gene to fill in the end. V is TRBV2 and J is TRBJ2-6; 7 nucleotides agree with TRBD1. The V gene's germline CDR1 is SNHLY and CDR2 FYNNEI. CDR3 length: 15 amino acids. Germline trimming cut 5 bases from V and 4 bases from J; bases unmatched to any gene: 5. The sequenced CDR3 bases are TGTGCCAGCAGTCGACAGGGTGTGGGGGCCAACGTC. Translation: CASSRQGVGANV. The complete CDR3 sequence is CASSRQGVGANVLTF.

A few counts support this clone. The read terminates 3 residues before the CDR3 end, so the remaining end is supplied by the germline J gene. V and J are TRBV5-1 and TRBJ2-1; 7 bases fit TRBD2. Looked up from germline, CDR1 is SGHRS and CDR2 is YFSETQ. J lost 2 bases, V lost 2 bases, and 7 bases had no gene match. The CDR3 length is 16 residues. The DNA read from the CDR3 is TGCGCCAGCAGCTTAGCCTCAGCGGGGCCCTACAATGAG. It encodes CASSLASAGPYNE. The complete CDR3 reads CASSLASAGPYNEQFF.

This clone was seen repeatedly, ten times or more. The CDR3 sequence: CASSPRSGNEQFF. CDR3 DNA (partial): TGTGCCAGCTCACCCCGGTCGGGGAATGAG. The chain joins TRBV18 to TRBJ2-1; possibly TRBD2 for D (5 bases). Read coverage stops 3 residues before the CDR3 terminus; the germline J gene supplies the remainder. The CDR3 runs to 13 residues. Germline V CDR1 and CDR2: KGHSH, LQKENI. V lost 3 bases, J lost 7 bases, and 10 bases lay in between.

This clone was observed many times. The CDR3 end falls 3 residues outside the read, so it is completed with the germline J gene. This chain links TRBV5-4 with TRBJ1-1, with TRBD1 matching over 9 bases. CDR1 is SGHNT and CDR2 is YYREEE in the germline V gene (reference sequence). The CDR3 runs 15 residues. V trimming: 6 bases; J trimming: 1 base; junction bases outside the gene matches: 7. CDR3 loop: CASIRQGDWNTEAFF. The CDR3 DNA, read in part, is TGTGCCAGCATACGACAGGGGGATTGGAACACTGAA. Based on the CDR3 plus reference TRBV5-4 and TRBJ1-1, the full variable domain is ETGVTQSPTHLIKTRGQQVTLRCSSQSGHNTVSWYQQALGQGPQFIFQYYREEENGRGNFPPRFSGLQFPNYSSELNVNALELDDSALYLCASIRQGDWNTEAFFGQGTRLTVV.

Of note for this clone: The read comes to an end 3 residues before the CDR3 does, leaving the germline J gene to fill in the end. The V gene is TRBV7-9, the J gene TRBJ1-6, with D possibly being TRBD1 (5 bases). V gave up 5 bases and J gave up 7 bases, with 12 bases separating them. The germline V gene has CDR1 SEHNR and CDR2 FQNEAQ (reference sequence). The CDR3 sequence is 14 residues long. Here the CDR3 reads CASSRVKGNSPLHF. The CDR3 DNA, read in part, is TGTGCCAGCAGCCGCGTCAAGGGGAATTCACCC.

This clone showed up just a few times. From the germline J gene comes the end of the CDR3, since the read stops 3 residues before it. The chain links TRBV20-1 to TRBJ2-5; 8 nucleotides align to TRBD1. V dropped 6 bases and J dropped 5; count of bases not matched to a gene: 14. CDR1 is DFQATT and CDR2 is SNEGSKA in the germline V gene (reference sequence). CDR3 length: 15 amino acids. This CDR3 is CSASPPGGFSETQYF. The sequenced part of the CDR3 DNA is TGCAGTGCCAGCCCCCCAGGGGGCTTTTCGGAGACC.

This clone is judged medium-sized. The junction does not match germline at one end; this may be a read error. The CDR3 end lies 3 residues beyond the end of the read and is filled in from the germline J gene. The rearrangement joins TRBV4-2 to TRBJ1-1; D is ambiguous. The germline V gene has CDR1 LGHNA and CDR2 YNFKEQ. This CDR3 is built from 15 residues. This CDR3 is CASSRKSEGFTEAFF. Partial CDR3 DNA: TGCGCCAGCAGCCGCAAGAGTGAGGGTTTCACTGAA.

Partial CDR3 DNA: TGTGCCAGCAGTTACGGCGGAAACTACGAG. Translation: CASSYGGNYE. The CDR3 in full is CASSYGGNYEQYF. The chain has TRBV6-2 or TRBV6-3 and TRBJ2-7; D unresolved. The read is 3 residues too short to cover the CDR3 end, so that end is filled in from the germline J gene. Germline CDR1 and CDR2: MNHEY and SVGEGT. The length of the CDR3 is 13 residues. The V gene lost 2 bases and the J gene lost 3 bases, with 8 bases spanning the gap.

This clone was observed a few times. The CDR3 is cut off 3 residues early in the read; its end comes from the germline J gene. The chain is built from TRBV7-8 and TRBJ2-1, with 8 bases that match TRBD1. This CDR3 region has 16 residues. The trim removed 5 bases at V and 6 bases at J, leaving 12 bases unmatched. CDR1 and CDR2 from the germline V gene are SGHVS and FQNEAQ. CDR3: CASSPIAGQGSNEQFF. The sequenced CDR3 bases are TGTGCCAGCAGCCCAATTGCTGGACAGGGAAGCAATGAG.

This clone was seen at least ten times. The read is 3 residues too short to cover the CDR3 end, so that end is filled in from the germline J gene. The V call is TRBV7-6, the J call TRBJ2-7; D gene uncertain. The CDR3 totals 14 residues. V shed 0 bases and J shed 4 bases, with 10 bases lying between them. Germline lookup yields CDR1 SGHVS and CDR2 FNYEAQ. The sequenced part of the CDR3 DNA is TGTGCCAGCAGCTTAGCGGAAGGGCGATACGAG. The encoded protein is CASSLAEGRYE. The full CDR3 reads CASSLAEGRYEQYF.

A remark on this clone: The sequence runs out 3 residues before the end of the CDR3; the remainder is reconstructed from the germline J gene. The chain combines TRBV7-6 with TRBJ2-2; weak D call: TRBD1 (6 bases). CDR3 length: 14 amino acids. Trimming cost V 3 bases and J 3 bases, with 8 bases left between them. CDR1 is SGHVS and CDR2 is FNYEAQ in the germline V gene. CDR3 amino acids: CASSLGADTGELFF. Incomplete CDR3 DNA: TGTGCCAGCAGCTTGGGGGCCGACACCGGGGAG.

By frequency in the sample, this clone is medium-sized (0.01 to 0.1%). The CDR3 goes on 3 residues after the read ends, and that part is filled in from the germline J gene. This rearrangement joins TRBV29-1 to TRBJ2-5; TRBD2 matches at 11 bases. This CDR3 has 17 residues. The germline gives CDR1 SQVTM, CDR2 ANQGSEA. Germline trimming cut 6 bases from V and 5 bases from J; bases unmatched to any gene: 17. Here the CDR3 reads CSVSPLAGGMGTETQYF. Incomplete CDR3 DNA: TGCAGCGTCTCCCCCCTAGCGGGGGGAATGGGGACGGAGACC.

This clone has a handful of counts. The CDR3 end is not reached by the read, which stops 3 residues before it; the germline J gene fills it in. The chain recombines TRBV30 with TRBJ2-1, with 8 positions matching TRBD1. With V trimmed by 2 bases and J by 9 bases, 6 bases remained unmatched. Germline V gene data show CDR1 as GTSNPN and CDR2 as SVGIG (reference sequence). This CDR3 has 13 residues. CDR3 bases read: TGTGCCTGGAGTATGACAGGGGCTGGTGAG. Residues: CAWSMTGAGE. The entire CDR3 protein reads CAWSMTGAGEQFF.

This clone appeared many times. Here the CDR3 reads CASSLNSGGAGEQFF. The sequenced CDR3 bases are TGTGCCAGCAGCTTAAATAGCGGGGGGGCAGGTGAG. The J gene is TRBJ2-1, the V gene TRBV7-3, with 11 nucleotides matching TRBD2. Read sequence stops 3 residues before the CDR3 end, and the germline J gene provides the missing end. J gave up 9 bases and V 1 base, and 5 bases lay outside the gene matches. This CDR3 spans 15 amino acids. Germline V gene data show CDR1 as SGHTA and CDR2 as FQGTGA. The entire variable domain, with the rest obtained from reference TRBV7-3 and TRBJ2-1, is as follows: GAGVSQTPSNKVTEKGKYVELRCDPISGHTALYWYRQSLGQGPEFLIYFQGTGAADDSGLPNDRFFAVRPEGSVSTLKIQRTERGDSAVYLCASSLNSGGAGEQFFGPGTRLTVL.

There are many counts of this clone. Partial CDR3 DNA: TGCGCCAGCAGCGTCACCGGGACAGGGTACAATGAG. Protein product: CASSVTGTGYNE. The entire CDR3 is CASSVTGTGYNEQFF. The chain couples TRBV5-1 to TRBJ2-1; 9 nucleotides match TRBD1. The read gets to within 3 residues of the CDR3 end, and the germline J gene fills in the rest. V was clipped by 4 bases and J by 4 bases; unmatched bases: 6. The V gene's germline CDR1 is SGHRS and CDR2 YFSETQ. The CDR3 has 15 residues.

This clone was detected only a few times. The read halts 3 residues ahead of the CDR3 end, with the missing end drawn from the germline J gene. J is TRBJ2-7 and V is TRBV5-1, with 7 bases identical to TRBD1. The V segment lost 4 bases and the J segment 4 bases; nucleotides outside the gene matches: 8. This CDR3 is 14 amino acids long. Germline V lookup: CDR1 SGHRS, CDR2 YFSETQ. Partial CDR3 DNA: TGCGCCAGCAGCCCAGGGGGACCCTTTTACGAG. Its translation: CASSPGGPFYE. The whole CDR3 sequence reads CASSPGGPFYEQYF.

The sample holds a few counts of this clone. The read ends 3 residues early relative to the CDR3; the germline J gene fills the gap. This chain connects TRBV19 to TRBJ1-2; D is perhaps TRBD1 (6 bases). The CDR3 runs 14 residues. Trimming pared 3 bases from V and 6 bases from J, leaving 14 bases between. The germline CDR1 and CDR2 sequences are LNHDA and SQIVND (reference sequence). CDR3 DNA, as far as it was read: TGTGCCAGTAGTATCAACGGGGGGCCAAATGGC. The encoded protein is CASSINGGPNG. The CDR3 in full is CASSINGGPNGYTF.

This clone was observed a few times. The CDR3 end falls 3 residues outside the read, so it is completed with the germline J gene. The J gene is TRBJ1-2, the V gene TRBV18; 10 bases map to TRBD1. Germline-derived CDR1 and CDR2 are KGHSH and LQKENI. The J segment lost 7 bases and the V segment lost 3 bases, leaving 8 bases of the junction unmatched. CDR3 size: 15 residues. The CDR3 region is CASSPRTGGSGGYTF. The sequenced part of the CDR3 DNA is TGTGCCAGCTCACCCCGGACAGGGGGTAGTGGTGGC.

About this clone itself: The read ends 3 residues shy of where the CDR3 ends; the end is completed using the germline J gene. This chain links TRBV7-9 with TRBJ1-2; D is possibly TRBD1 (6 bases). This CDR3 spans 14 amino acids. Germline V lookup: CDR1 SEHNR, CDR2 FQNEAQ (reference sequence). Deletions cut 5 bases from V and 5 bases from J, with 15 bases between. CDR3 protein: CASSGLTGMYGYTF. Partial CDR3 DNA: TGTGCCAGCAGCGGATTAACAGGGATGTATGGC.

This clone was recorded many times. The read ends 3 residues before the CDR3 terminus; that terminus is restored from the germline J gene. This chain uses TRBV5-1 with TRBJ1-3; 7 bases map to TRBD1. CDR3 length: 15 amino acids. The germline gives CDR1 SGHRS, CDR2 YFSETQ. Trimming took 6 bases from V and 1 from J; bases not matched to a gene: 7. The CDR3 bases that were read are TGCGCCAGCACTCCAGGGACAGTGTCTGGAAACACC. It specifies CASTPGTVSGNT. In full, the CDR3 reads CASTPGTVSGNTIYF.